The clone carrying this T cell receptor beta chain was found a few times. Its matching antigen is unknown. Collection of 9 to 10 milliliters of peripheral blood was performed for each donor. The sample is drawn from a study of blood T cells in healthy people across ages. Whole-study findings and limits: Because sorting was not performed, PBMCs prevented conclusive naive versus antigen-experienced comparison.

Primers used in a second PCR of roughly 6 to 11 cycles were a sample-barcoded 5' primer and a J-beta primer mix. Researchers report that a template-switch adaptor with 12 random nucleotides tagged each cDNA molecule. TCRdb re-called the 5' RACE reads with MiXCR, one entry per CDR3 protein. The sample carries approximately 1,000,000 distinct CDR3 sequences, 30% to 40% recorded once. The V gene end was trimmed by 2 bases and the J gene end by 0 bases; junction bases not matched to a gene: 9. This CDR3 region has 18 residues. Germline V CDR1 and CDR2: SGHTA, FQGNSA. This receptor was taken from a man between 18 and 35 years old in good health. Sequenced material: blood. This chain links TRBV7-2 with TRBJ2-3; 9 nucleotides align to TRBD2. CDR3 residues: CASSLNPAGGLSTDTQYF. The DNA for the CDR3 is TGTGCCAGCAGCTTAAATCCAGCGGGGGGCCTTAGCACAGATACGCAGTATTTT.